This T cell receptor beta chain emerged from a study of T-cell memory formation after mild COVID-19. The sample holds many counts of this clonotype. MiXCR was run by TCRdb on the 5' RACE reads, yielding one entry per CDR3 protein. There are 550,000 to 700,000 distinct CDR3 sequences in the sample; roughly 17% occur only once, and 8.1% lies in the top ten. The CDR3 extends over 14 amino acids. V was clipped by 2 bases and J by 3 bases, with 13 bases between them. Germline-derived CDR1 and CDR2 are SQVTM and ANQGSEA. The J gene is TRBJ1-1, the V gene TRBV29-1; tentatively, D is TRBD1 (5 bases). The TCR sequence derives from an adult woman who had mild COVID-19 (a few samples of this study predate the infection). Cell type and time point are not known. Material for sequencing was PBMCs or a T cell subset sorted from them (not recorded which). The DNA for the CDR3 is TGCAGCGTTGAACCGATTGGGGGATACACTGAAGCTTTCTTT. It is translated as CSVEPIGGYTEAFF.